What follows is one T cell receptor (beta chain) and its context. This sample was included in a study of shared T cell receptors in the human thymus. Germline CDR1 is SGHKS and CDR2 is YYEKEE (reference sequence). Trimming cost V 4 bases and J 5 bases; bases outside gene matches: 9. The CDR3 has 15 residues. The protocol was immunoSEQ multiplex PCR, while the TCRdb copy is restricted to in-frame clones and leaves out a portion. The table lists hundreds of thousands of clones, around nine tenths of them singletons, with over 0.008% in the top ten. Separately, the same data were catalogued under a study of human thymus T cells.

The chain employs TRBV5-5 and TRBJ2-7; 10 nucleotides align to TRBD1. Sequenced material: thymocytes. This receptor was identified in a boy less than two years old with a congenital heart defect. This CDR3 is CASSPVGTGVDEQYF. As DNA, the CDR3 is TGTGCCAGCAGCCCGGTAGGGACAGGGGTCGACGAGCAGTACTTC.